A selection of T cell receptor beta chains follows, all from one sample in a study of cytomegalovirus exposure and HLA in healthy donors. The data were produced by immunoSEQ multiplex PCR, yet TCRdb's version contains in-frame clones alone and is incomplete. The sample gives approximately 100,000 clones, roughly 85% of which show up once; 6.5% to 9% is in the top ten. The sequenced sample was PBMCs. These receptors were taken from a man aged 40-55 years in good health and CMV-seropositive. CDR3s include the opening cysteine and the closing phenylalanine or tryptophan. The D gene is left open where the match is weak. The listing skips clone size in some rows; elsewhere it reads once, few, many or a size class.

j_call | clone_size | v_call | d_call | cdr3_aa | cdr3_nt
TRBJ1-1 | few | TRBV5-1 | . | CASSLGSRFQAFF | TGCGCCAGCAGCTTGGGCAGTCGTTTCCAAGCTTTCTTT
TRBJ2-4 | few | TRBV27 | TRBD1 | CASSFGQGRAKNIQYF | TGTGCCAGCAGTTTCGGACAGGGAAGAGCCAAAAACATTCAGTACTTC
TRBJ1-2 | . | TRBV5-1 | TRBD1 | CASSLTGTGNYGYTF | TGCGCCAGCAGCCTGACCGGGACAGGGAACTATGGCTACACCTTC
TRBJ1-1 | . | TRBV18 | . | CASSRAGQMNTEAFF | TGTGCCAGCTCACGAGCAGGGCAGATGAACACTGAAGCTTTCTTT
TRBJ1-1 | . | TRBV20-1 | . | CSAETRAEAFF | TGCAGTGCTGAGACACGCGCTGAAGCTTTCTTT
TRBJ2-2 | once | TRBV19 | TRBD2 | CATTSGLVTGELFF | TGTGCCACCACTAGCGGGTTAGTCACCGGGGAGCTGTTTTTT
TRBJ2-5 | . | TRBV11-2 | TRBD2 | CASNEWGGGAGRETQYF | TGTGCCAGCAACGAATGGGGCGGGGGGGCGGGAAGAGAGACCCAGTACTTC
TRBJ2-7 | few | TRBV27 | TRBD2 | CASSSRGGSIDEQYF | TGTGCCAGCAGTTCACGGGGGGGGTCCATCGACGAGCAGTACTTC
TRBJ2-7 | . | TRBV5-1 | TRBD1 | CASSLDPGTATYEQYF | TGCGCCAGCAGCTTGGACCCCGGGACAGCCACCTACGAGCAGTACTTC
TRBJ1-2 | . | TRBV27 | TRBD1 | CASSPRDSVYYGYTF | TGTGCCAGCAGTCCCCGGGACAGCGTATACTATGGCTACACCTTC
TRBJ2-1 | . | TRBV5-1 | TRBD2 | CASSPRLAGGNNEQFF | TGCGCCAGCAGCCCGAGACTAGCGGGGGGTAACAATGAGCAGTTCTTC
TRBJ2-3 | . | TRBV18 | . | CASKSGSTDTQYF | TGTGCCAGTAAAAGCGGTAGCACAGATACGCAGTATTTT
TRBJ2-1 | . | TRBV14 | TRBD2 | CASSQVLGARGEQFF | TGTGCCAGCAGTCAAGTTCTAGGAGCGCGGGGGGAGCAGTTCTTC
TRBJ2-1 | . | TRBV13 | . | CASSGGKTRMNEQFF | TGTGCCAGCAGCGGAGGAAAGACGCGCATGAATGAGCAGTTCTTC
TRBJ2-7 | . | TRBV19 | . | CASSRAGSYEQYF | TGTGCCAGTAGTAGGGCCGGCTCCTACGAGCAGTACTTC
TRBJ2-7 | . | TRBV7-9 | TRBD1 | CSSSPGTGAIHEQYF | TGTTCCAGCAGCCCCGGGACAGGGGCGATCCACGAGCAGTACTTC
TRBJ2-1 | . | TRBV27 | . | CASSLEGTSPYNEQFF | TGTGCCAGCAGTTTAGAGGGGACAAGTCCCTACAATGAGCAGTTCTTC
TRBJ1-2 | . | TRBV28 | TRBD1 | CASSTAGGGNYGYTF | TGTGCCAGCAGTACCGCAGGGGGTGGAAACTATGGCTACACCTTC
TRBJ1-4 | . | TRBV5-4 | TRBD1 | CASSLDLGQGGEKLFF | TGTGCCAGCAGCTTGGATTTGGGACAGGGCGGCGAAAAACTGTTTTTT
TRBJ1-5 | . | TRBV18 | TRBD1 | CASSPHRGEPQHF | TGTGCCAGCTCACCCCACAGGGGCGAGCCCCAGCATTTT
TRBJ1-2 | . | TRBV4-1 | . | CASSPPGQPYGYTF | TGCGCCAGCAGCCCACCCGGACAGCCCTATGGCTACACCTTC
TRBJ1-4 | . | TRBV7-8 | . | CASSLAETRPEKLFF | TGTGCCAGCAGCTTAGCCGAGACACGCCCTGAAAAACTGTTTTTT
TRBJ2-2 | . | TRBV7-2 | . | CASSSVHGGRGGELFF | TGTGCCAGCAGCTCCGTCCACGGGGGAAGAGGAGGGGAGCTGTTTTTT
TRBJ2-7 | . | TRBV4-1 | . | CASSQDGRNGAYEQYF | TGCGCCAGCAGCCAAGATGGTCGCAACGGGGCCTACGAGCAGTACTTC
TRBJ2-7 | . | TRBV7-6 | TRBD2 | CAVGGGPYEQYF | TGTGCCGTTGGGGGGGGACCCTACGAGCAGTACTTC
TRBJ2-7 | few | TRBV21-1 | . | CASSRDGSSYEQYF | TGTGCCAGCAGTAGGGACGGGAGCTCCTACGAGCAGTACTTC
TRBJ2-3 | . | TRBV10-3 | TRBD2 | CAISLLAGEQNTQYF | TGTGCCATCAGTTTACTAGCGGGAGAACAAAATACGCAGTATTTT
TRBJ1-1 | . | TRBV18 | . | CASSPRAVNTEAFF | TGTGCCAGCTCACCACGGGCTGTTAACACTGAAGCTTTCTTT
TRBJ1-6 | . | TRBV7-9 | . | CSSSLGARSDYNSPLHF | TGTTCCAGCAGCTTAGGGGCCAGATCAGACTATAATTCACCCCTCCACTTT
TRBJ2-7 | . | TRBV4-2 | TRBD2 | CASSQEAGGPSYEQYF | TGTGCCAGCAGCCAAGAGGCGGGGGGCCCTTCCTACGAGCAGTACTTC
TRBJ1-1 | . | TRBV9 | TRBD1 | CASSSTRQGAENTEAFF | TGTGCCAGCAGCAGTACCCGACAGGGGGCCGAGAACACTGAAGCTTTCTTT
TRBJ1-6 | . | TRBV6-6 | TRBD1 | CASSYAGQAFGSPLHF | TGTGCCAGCAGTTACGCGGGACAGGCCTTTGGGTCACCCCTCCACTTT
TRBJ2-2 | . | TRBV10-1 | TRBD1 | CASSGTENTGELFF | TGCGCCAGCAGCGGGACAGAGAATACCGGGGAGCTGTTTTTT
TRBJ2-2 | . | TRBV2 | TRBD1 | CASALQGAGTGELFF | TGTGCCAGCGCCCTCCAGGGGGCAGGGACCGGGGAGCTGTTTTTT
TRBJ2-2 | . | TRBV9 | . | CASSVVPVETGELFF | TGTGCCAGCAGCGTAGTCCCAGTTGAAACCGGGGAGCTGTTTTTT
TRBJ2-2 | . | TRBV5-1 | TRBD1 | CASSVRDRGTGELFF | TGCGCCAGCAGCGTACGGGACAGGGGCACCGGGGAGCTGTTTTTT
TRBJ1-2 | few | TRBV6-1 | . | CASSEGAGNGGYTF | TGTGCCAGCAGTGAGGGGGCAGGGAATGGTGGCTACACCTTC
TRBJ2-5 | . | TRBV12-5 | . | CASGRGTDSWETQYF | TGTGCTAGTGGTCGGGGAACGGACAGCTGGGAGACCCAGTACTTC
TRBJ2-2 | . | TRBV28 | . | CASSLSIAVADKNTGELFF | TGTGCCAGCAGTTTATCGATTGCGGTAGCGGACAAAAACACCGGGGAGCTGTTTTTT
TRBJ2-7 | . | TRBV21-1 | . | CASSHRAGLEYEQYF | TGTGCCAGCAGTCACAGGGCAGGACTAGAATACGAGCAGTACTTC
TRBJ1-2 | . | TRBV4-1 | . | CASSQDVGDPRYGYTF | TGCGCCAGCAGCCAAGACGTTGGAGACCCTAGGTATGGCTACACCTTC
TRBJ2-7 | once | TRBV4-1 | TRBD2 | CASSQGGGAGAYEQYF | TGCGCCAGCAGCCAAGGGGGAGGGGCTGGAGCCTACGAGCAGTACTTC
TRBJ2-2 | . | TRBV9 | TRBD1 | CASRGDRESGELFF | TGTGCCAGCAGAGGGGACAGGGAATCCGGGGAGCTGTTTTTT
TRBJ1-2 | . | TRBV18 | . | CASSLGAEYGYTF | TGTGCCAGCTCCCTTGGGGCAGAGTATGGCTACACCTTC
TRBJ1-2 | once | TRBV2 | . | CASRPPGTKIYGYTF | TGTGCCAGCAGACCCCCCGGGACAAAAATATATGGCTACACCTTC